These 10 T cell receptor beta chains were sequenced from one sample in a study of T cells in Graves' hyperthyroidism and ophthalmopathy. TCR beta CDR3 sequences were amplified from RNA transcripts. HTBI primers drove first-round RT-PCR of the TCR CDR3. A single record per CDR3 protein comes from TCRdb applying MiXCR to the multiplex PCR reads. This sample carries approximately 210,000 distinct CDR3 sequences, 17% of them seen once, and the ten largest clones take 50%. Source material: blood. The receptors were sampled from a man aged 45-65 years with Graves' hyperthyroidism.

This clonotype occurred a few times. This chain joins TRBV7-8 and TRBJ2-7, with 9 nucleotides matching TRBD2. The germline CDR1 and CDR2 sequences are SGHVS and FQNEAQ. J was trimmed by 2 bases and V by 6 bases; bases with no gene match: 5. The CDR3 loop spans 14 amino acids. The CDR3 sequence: CASRKTSGPYEQYF. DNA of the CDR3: TGTGCCAGCAGAAAGACTAGCGGCCCCTACGAGCAGTACTTC.

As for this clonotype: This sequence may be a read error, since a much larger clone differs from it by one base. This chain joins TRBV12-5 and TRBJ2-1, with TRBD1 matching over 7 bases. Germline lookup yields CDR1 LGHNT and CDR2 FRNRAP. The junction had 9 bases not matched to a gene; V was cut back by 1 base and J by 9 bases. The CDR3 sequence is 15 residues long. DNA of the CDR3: TGTGCTAGTGGTTTGGGGCGACTTCCAGGGGGTGAGCAGTTCTTC. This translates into CASGLGRLPGGEQFF.

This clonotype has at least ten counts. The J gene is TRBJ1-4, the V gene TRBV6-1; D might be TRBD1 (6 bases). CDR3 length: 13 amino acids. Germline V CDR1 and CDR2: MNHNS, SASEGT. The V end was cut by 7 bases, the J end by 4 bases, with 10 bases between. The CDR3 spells CASTRDINEKLFF. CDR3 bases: TGTGCCAGCACCCGGGACATTAATGAAAAACTGTTTTTT.

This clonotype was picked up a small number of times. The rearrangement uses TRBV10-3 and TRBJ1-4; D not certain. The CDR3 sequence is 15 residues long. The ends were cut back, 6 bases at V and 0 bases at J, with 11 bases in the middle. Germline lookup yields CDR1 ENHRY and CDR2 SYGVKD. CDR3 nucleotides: TGTGCCATCAGCGCCCGGGATGCAACTAATGAAAAACTGTTTTTT. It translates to CAISARDATNEKLFF.

The DNA for the CDR3 is TGTGCCAGCAGTGGGATCTCTGGGGCCAACGTCCTGACTTTC. Protein: CASSGISGANVLTF. The chain couples TRBV6-1 to TRBJ2-6; D unclear. CDR3 length: 14 residues. Germline V gene sequence: CDR1 MNHNS, CDR2 SASEGT. V gave up 4 bases and J gave up 0 bases, with 4 bases separating them.

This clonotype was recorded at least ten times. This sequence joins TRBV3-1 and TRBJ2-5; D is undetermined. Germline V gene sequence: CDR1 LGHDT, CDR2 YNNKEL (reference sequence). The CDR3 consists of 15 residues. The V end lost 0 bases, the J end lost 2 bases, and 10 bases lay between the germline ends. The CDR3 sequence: CASSQDVATQETQYF. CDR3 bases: TGTGCCAGCAGCCAAGACGTGGCCACACAAGAGACCCAGTACTTC.

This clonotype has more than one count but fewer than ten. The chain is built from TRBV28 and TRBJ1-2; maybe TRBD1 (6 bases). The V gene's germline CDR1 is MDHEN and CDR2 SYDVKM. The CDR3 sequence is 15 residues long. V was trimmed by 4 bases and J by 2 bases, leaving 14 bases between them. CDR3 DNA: TGTGCCAGCAGTTCCCAGGGGTTAATCAACTATGGCTACACCTTC. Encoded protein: CASSSQGLINYGYTF.

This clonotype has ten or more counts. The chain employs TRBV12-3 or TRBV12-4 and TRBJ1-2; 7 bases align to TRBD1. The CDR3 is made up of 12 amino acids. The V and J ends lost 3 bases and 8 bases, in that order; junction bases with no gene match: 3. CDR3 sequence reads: CASSFDRVGYTF. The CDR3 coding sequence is TGTGCCAGCAGTTTCGACAGGGTCGGCTACACCTTC.

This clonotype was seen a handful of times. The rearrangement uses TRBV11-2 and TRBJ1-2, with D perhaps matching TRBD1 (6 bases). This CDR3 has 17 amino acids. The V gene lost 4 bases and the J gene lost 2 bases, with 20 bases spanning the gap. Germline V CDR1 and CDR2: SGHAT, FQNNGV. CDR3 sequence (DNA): TGTGCCAGCAGCTCCGTTGGCGGCCACAGGGACAACTATGGCTACACCTTC. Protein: CASSSVGGHRDNYGYTF.

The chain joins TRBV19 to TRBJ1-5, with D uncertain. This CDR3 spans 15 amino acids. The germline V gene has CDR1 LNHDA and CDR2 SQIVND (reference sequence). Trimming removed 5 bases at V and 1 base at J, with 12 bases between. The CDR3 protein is CASSLHIDSNQPQHF. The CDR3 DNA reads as TGTGCCAGTAGTCTACATATTGACAGCAATCAGCCCCAGCATTTT.